Below, 9 T cell receptor beta chains from the same sample are listed, as sequenced in a study of spatial heterogeneity in lung cancer. TCRdb reanalysed the 5' RACE reads using MiXCR and keeps one entry per CDR3 protein. The table shows around 1,800 distinct CDR3 sequences, with about a sixth occurring only once. Specified time point: sample taken at primary tumor resection. The sequenced material consisted of unsorted whole RNA from tumor, nontumor lung or frozen PBMC. The sample was PBMCs, taken at surgery. These receptors were taken from a male donor with early-stage non-small cell lung cancer.

This clonotype counts as medium-sized. V and J are TRBV27 and TRBJ1-5; maybe TRBD1 (6 bases). This CDR3 contains 16 residues. CDR1 and CDR2 (germline): MNHEY, SMNVEV (reference sequence). V was shortened by 0 bases and J by 5 bases, with 14 bases between the two germline ends. The CDR3 reads CASSLSTGLEYQPQHF. In nucleotides, the CDR3 is TGTGCCAGCAGTTTATCTACAGGGCTAGAATATCAGCCCCAGCATTTT.

Relative to its sample, this clonotype is medium-sized. V gene TRBV9 combines with J gene TRBJ2-3; D gene uncertain. CDR1 is SGDLS and CDR2 is YYNGEE in the germline V gene. This CDR3 is 17 amino acids long. Deletions cut 0 bases from V and 3 bases from J, with 17 bases between. CDR3 bases: TGTGCCAGCAGCGTAGAAGGTTTCTCCTCGAGGACAGATACGCAGTATTTT. Its protein is CASSVEGFSSRTDTQYF.

The table lists this clonotype with many counts. The rearrangement uses TRBV20-1 and TRBJ2-7, with D possibly being TRBD2 (5 bases). Trimming left V 4 bases short and J 7 bases short, with 26 bases between. There are 16 residues in the CDR3. Per the germline V gene, CDR1 is DFQATT and CDR2 is SNEGSKA (reference sequence). CDR3 loop: CSATTTGVGSNFEQYF. CDR3 DNA sequence: TGCAGTGCTACTACAACTGGGGTGGGGAGCAACTTTGAGCAGTACTTC.

The rearrangement uses TRBV6-5 and TRBJ1-2, with a tentative D call TRBD1 (6 bases). The germline V gene has CDR1 MNHEY and CDR2 SVGAGI. The V and J ends lost 6 bases and 4 bases respectively, with 15 bases between them. This CDR3 contains 14 residues. The CDR3 sequence: CASSQNREGYGYTF. CDR3 DNA sequence: TGTGCCAGCAGCCAGAACAGGGAAGGCTATGGCTACACCTTC.

This clonotype is judged medium-sized. The V and J genes are TRBV7-2 and TRBJ2-5; TRBD1 aligns across 9 bases. The CDR3 extends over 15 amino acids. Germline CDR1 and CDR2: SGHTA and FQGNSA. V dropped 7 bases and J dropped 2; count of bases not matched to a gene: 8. DNA of the CDR3: TGTGCCAGCATCTACAGGGGGCCGAATCAAGAGACCCAGTACTTC. This gives the protein CASIYRGPNQETQYF.

A few counts support this clonotype. The rearrangement joins TRBV5-4 to TRBJ2-7; the D gene is possibly TRBD2 (6 bases). The V end lost 4 bases, the J end lost 0 bases, and 11 bases lay between the germline ends. This CDR3 has 14 residues. Per germline, CDR1 SGHNT and CDR2 YYREEE (reference sequence). Written as DNA, the CDR3 is TGTGCCAGCAGCGGGACTTATGGCTCCTACGAGCAGTACTTC. Its protein product is CASSGTYGSYEQYF.

This clonotype is labeled medium-sized. This sequence joins TRBV5-5 and TRBJ2-5; TRBD2 agrees at 13 bases. The CDR3 consists of 18 residues. The V and J ends lost 0 bases and 1 base, in that order; junction bases with no gene match: 6. Germline V CDR1 and CDR2: SGHKS, YYEKEE (reference sequence). CDR3 sequence: CASSLEGLAGRGQETQYF. The CDR3 DNA follows: TGTGCCAGCAGCTTGGAGGGACTAGCGGGACGAGGCCAAGAGACCCAGTACTTC.

This clonotype is medium-sized (0.01 to 0.1%) within its sample. This chain uses TRBV20-1 with TRBJ2-7, with D unclear. The V and J ends lost 3 bases and 7 bases respectively, with 16 bases between them. Germline CDR1 reads DFQATT; CDR2 reads SNEGSKA (reference sequence). The CDR3 loop spans 13 amino acids. CDR3 nucleotides: TGCAGTGCTAGTGGCCAGACCCCTTGGGAGCAGTACTTC. Residues: CSASGQTPWEQYF.

V and J are TRBV29-1 and TRBJ1-2; no clear D gene. V lost 3 bases and J 0 bases, leaving 5 bases between the germline ends. There are 12 residues in the CDR3. Germline CDR1 reads SQVTM; CDR2 reads ANQGSEA. CDR3 nucleotide sequence: TGCAGCGTTGATGGAGCTAACTATGGCTACACCTTC. Its protein product is CSVDGANYGYTF.